The 9 T cell receptor beta chains below were found in one sample sequenced in a study of blood T cell repertoires in COVID-19. Libraries were prepared by immunoSEQ multiplex PCR; TCRdb keeps only in-frame clonotypes and omits some of them. The data show about 220,000 clones, with around 90% seen just once and approximately 14% held by the top ten. Input material: PBMCs or T cells enriched from blood (not recorded which). The receptors were gathered from a woman aged 45-59 years with acute COVID-19.

This chain uses TRBV18 with TRBJ1-1; TRBD1 is a possible D gene (5 bases). This CDR3 has 15 amino acids. Germline V gives CDR1 KGHSH, CDR2 LQKENI. Trimming pared 0 bases from V and 4 bases from J, leaving 12 bases between. CDR3 loop: CASSPPGGLATEAFF. CDR3 DNA sequence: TGTGCCAGCTCACCACCGGGGGGATTGGCCACTGAAGCTTTCTTT.

The chain carries TRBV30 and TRBJ2-1; D remains unclear. This CDR3 region has 12 residues. V lost 1 base and J 8 bases, leaving 9 bases between the germline ends. Germline V gene data show CDR1 as GTSNPN and CDR2 as SVGIG (reference sequence). Here the CDR3 DNA reads TGTGCCTGGAGTGCCACCACTTATGAGCAGTTCTTC. It specifies CAWSATTYEQFF.

The V gene is TRBV9, the J gene TRBJ2-7; 9 nucleotides align to TRBD1. V dropped 5 bases and J dropped 4; count of bases not matched to a gene: 7. The CDR3 loop spans 14 amino acids. Germline lookup yields CDR1 SGDLS and CDR2 YYNGEE. CDR3 sequence: CASRPDRGAYEQYF. CDR3 bases: TGTGCCAGCAGACCCGACAGGGGGGCTTACGAGCAGTACTTC.

The CDR3 loop reads CASSYPGSRRETQYF. The CDR3, as DNA: TGTGCCAGCAGCTATCCCGGGAGTAGGCGAGAGACCCAGTACTTC. The J gene is TRBJ2-5, the V gene TRBV5-4; D may be TRBD2 (6 bases). The V and J ends lost 3 bases and 4 bases respectively, with 16 bases between them. CDR1 and CDR2 (germline): SGHNT, YYREEE (reference sequence). The CDR3 is 15 amino acids.

The CDR3 spells CASSLGRIQETQYF. DNA of the CDR3: TGCGCCAGCAGCTTGGGGCGGATCCAAGAGACCCAGTACTTC. This sequence joins TRBV5-1 and TRBJ2-5, with D hard to call. Germline V lookup: CDR1 SGHRS, CDR2 YFSETQ. This CDR3 has 14 residues. Trimming shortened V by 0 bases and J by 1 base, and 7 bases separated the two germline ends.

This clone was counted a single time. This chain joins TRBV28 and TRBJ2-5; TRBD2 matches 12 bases. J lost 7 bases, V lost 3 bases, and 12 bases had no gene match. CDR3 size: 17 residues. CDR1 is MDHEN and CDR2 is SYDVKM in the germline V gene. CDR3 sequence reads: CASSLRWGLAGAGTQYF. The CDR3 DNA reads as TGTGCCAGCAGTTTGAGGTGGGGACTAGCGGGTGCGGGGACCCAGTACTTC.

This chain connects TRBV29-1 to TRBJ2-7; a weak D match, TRBD2 (5 bases). This CDR3 is built from 12 residues. Germline values: CDR1 SQVTM, CDR2 ANQGSEA. V dropped 4 bases and J dropped 1 base, with 8 bases sitting between them. CDR3 amino acids: CSVVRGSYEQYF. As DNA, the CDR3 is TGCAGCGTTGTCCGGGGATCCTACGAGCAGTACTTC.

V is TRBV27 and J is TRBJ2-7, with D maybe TRBD1 (6 bases). V was shortened by 6 bases and J by 4 bases, with 13 bases between the two germline ends. Germline-derived CDR1 and CDR2 are MNHEY and SMNVEV (reference sequence). The CDR3 is 13 residues long. The CDR3 DNA is TGTGCCAGCAGCTACACAACAGGGTACGAGCAGTACTTC. Protein: CASSYTTGYEQYF.

This clone was picked up a small number of times. This chain connects TRBV28 to TRBJ2-7; maybe TRBD2 (6 bases). Germline CDR1 MDHEN, CDR2 SYDVKM. V was clipped by 4 bases and J by 5 bases, with 9 bases between them. This CDR3 spans 12 amino acids. The CDR3 sequence is CASSSDYDEQYF. CDR3 DNA sequence: TGTGCCAGCAGTTCGGACTATGACGAGCAGTACTTC.